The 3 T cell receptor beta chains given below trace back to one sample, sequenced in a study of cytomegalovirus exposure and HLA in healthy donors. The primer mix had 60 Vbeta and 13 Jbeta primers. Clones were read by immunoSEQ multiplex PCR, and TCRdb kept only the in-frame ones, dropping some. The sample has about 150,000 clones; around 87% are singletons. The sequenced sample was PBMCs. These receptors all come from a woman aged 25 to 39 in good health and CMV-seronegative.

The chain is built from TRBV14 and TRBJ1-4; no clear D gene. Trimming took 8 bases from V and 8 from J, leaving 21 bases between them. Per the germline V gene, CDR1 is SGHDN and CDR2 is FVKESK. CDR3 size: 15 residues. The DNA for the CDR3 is TGTGCCAGCTCGAGGGCCCGCCACTCATTAGAAAAACTGTTTTTT. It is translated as CASSRARHSLEKLFF.

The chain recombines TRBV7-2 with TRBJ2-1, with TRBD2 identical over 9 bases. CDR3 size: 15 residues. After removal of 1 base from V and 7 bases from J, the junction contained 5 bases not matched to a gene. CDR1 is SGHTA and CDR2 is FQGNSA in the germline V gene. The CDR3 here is CASSLVGGGGNEQFF. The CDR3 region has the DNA TGTGCCAGCAGCTTAGTAGGCGGGGGGGGGAATGAGCAGTTCTTC.

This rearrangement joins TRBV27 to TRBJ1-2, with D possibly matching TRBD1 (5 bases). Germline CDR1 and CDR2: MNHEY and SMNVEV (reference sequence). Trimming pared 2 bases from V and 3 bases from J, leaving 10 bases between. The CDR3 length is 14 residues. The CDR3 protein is CASSLKGADYGYTF. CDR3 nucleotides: TGTGCCAGCAGTTTAAAAGGGGCTGACTATGGCTACACCTTC.